The 21 T cell receptor beta chains reported below all come from one sample, sequenced in a study of control samples from healthy donors and cancer patients. Using immunoSEQ multiplex PCR, the repertoire was profiled, and TCRdb retains in-frame clones only, with some absent. The sample carries some 100,000 clones, over 75% recorded once. The specimen was blood. The receptors here all came from a human donor in good health. The donor label of this sample is uncertain.

This chain connects TRBV27 to TRBJ2-3, with D possibly being TRBD1 or TRBD2 (5 bases each). The germline gives CDR1 MNHEY, CDR2 SMNVEV (reference sequence). V shed 2 bases and J shed 9 bases, with 9 bases lying between them. This CDR3 spans 12 amino acids. CDR3 in DNA: TGTGCCAGCAGTTTACAAGAGGGGACGCAGTATTTT. Encoded protein: CASSLQEGTQYF.

The chain combines TRBV6-4 with TRBJ2-1, with 10 bases identical to TRBD1. Germline CDR1 is MRHNA and CDR2 is SNTAGT. V dropped 8 bases and J dropped 5; count of bases not matched to a gene: 9. CDR3 length equals 15 residues. CDR3 residues: CASRTGGYVDNEQFF. The CDR3 coding sequence is TGTGCCAGCCGGACAGGGGGATATGTTGACAATGAGCAGTTCTTC.

The V and J genes are TRBV9 and TRBJ2-2; 7 positions agree with TRBD1. CDR3 length equals 16 residues. V trimming: 2 bases; J trimming: 10 bases; junction bases outside the gene matches: 14. Germline CDR1 SGDLS, CDR2 YYNGEE. The CDR3 region is CASSVSRDSHREELFF. Written as DNA, the CDR3 is TGTGCCAGCAGCGTCTCCCGGGACAGCCACCGGGAGGAGCTGTTTTTT.

The count of this clone is one. The CDR3: CSVGRMVEQFF. As DNA, the CDR3 is TGCAGCGTTGGTCGAATGGTTGAGCAGTTCTTC. J is TRBJ2-1 and V is TRBV29-1; D is unclear. Trimming cost V 4 bases and J 9 bases, with 10 bases left between them. The CDR3 consists of 11 residues. Germline V CDR1 and CDR2: SQVTM, ANQGSEA.

The chain is built from TRBV18 and TRBJ1-4; D might be TRBD1 (5 bases). The CDR3 length is 15 residues. V was shortened by 3 bases and J by 8 bases, with 16 bases between the two germline ends. Looked up from germline, CDR1 is KGHSH and CDR2 is LQKENI. CDR3 in amino acids: CASSPGSPGQEKLFF. CDR3 sequence (DNA): TGTGCCAGCTCACCTGGGTCGCCCGGACAAGAAAAACTGTTTTTT.

The V gene is TRBV19, the J gene TRBJ1-5; no reliable D call. Germline V gives CDR1 LNHDA, CDR2 SQIVND (reference sequence). CDR3 length: 14 amino acids. The ends were cut back, 3 bases at V and 5 bases at J, with 11 bases in the middle. The CDR3 DNA follows: TGTGCCAGTAGTATGTGGGTGGAAGATCAGCCCCAGCATTTT. It specifies CASSMWVEDQPQHF.

The J gene is TRBJ1-2, the V gene TRBV29-1; weak D call: TRBD1 (6 bases). In germline, CDR1 is SQVTM, CDR2 ANQGSEA. V dropped 4 bases and J dropped 6 bases, with 21 bases sitting between them. The CDR3 covers 15 residues. The CDR3 region is CSVAPLLGQVHGYTF. The CDR3, as DNA: TGCAGCGTTGCGCCTTTGCTGGGACAAGTTCATGGCTACACCTTC.

CDR3 nucleotide sequence: TGTGCCAGCAGTGATTTGGGGGGGGAAAGCAATGAGCAGTTCTTC. Translation: CASSDLGGESNEQFF. The chain recombines TRBV6-1 with TRBJ2-1; TRBD2 aligns across 7 bases. Losses at the gene ends were 3 bases for V and 6 bases for J; bases not matched to a gene: 8. The germline V gene encodes CDR1 MNHNS and CDR2 SASEGT. The CDR3 covers 15 residues.

The chain has TRBV19 and TRBJ1-3; a possible D gene is TRBD1 (6 bases). CDR1 and CDR2 (germline): LNHDA, SQIVND (reference sequence). V lost 4 bases and J lost 1, with 11 bases in between. The CDR3 has 15 amino acids. The CDR3 protein is CASSTDSASGNTIYF. The CDR3 bases are TGTGCCAGTAGTACGGACAGCGCTTCTGGAAACACCATATATTTT.

V gene TRBV10-3 combines with J gene TRBJ1-6; possibly TRBD1 for D (6 bases). This CDR3 has 14 residues. Germline CDR1 is ENHRY and CDR2 is SYGVKD. Trimming took off 2 bases at V and 7 bases at J, with 9 bases between the two ends. DNA for the CDR3: TGTGCCATCAGTGAGCAGGGGATGAATTCACCCCTCCACTTT. This gives the protein CAISEQGMNSPLHF.

V is TRBV6-5 and J is TRBJ1-2, with D unresolved. Deletions cut 7 bases from V and 6 bases from J, with 18 bases between. The CDR3 is 14 residues long. CDR1 is MNHEY and CDR2 is SVGAGI in the germline V gene. CDR3 region: CASIMDASRDGYTF. CDR3 sequence (DNA): TGTGCCAGCATTATGGACGCATCTAGGGATGGCTACACCTTC.

V gene TRBV25-1 combines with J gene TRBJ2-2; D not resolved. This CDR3 spans 14 amino acids. The germline V gene has CDR1 MGHDK and CDR2 SYGVNS. V shed 6 bases and J shed 6 bases, with 14 bases lying between them. The CDR3 DNA is TGTGCCAGCAGAGATAATATCGTAGCCGGGGAGCTGTTTTTT. Its translation is CASRDNIVAGELFF.

V gene TRBV5-1 combines with J gene TRBJ2-7; a possible D gene is TRBD2 (6 bases). Per the germline V gene, CDR1 is SGHRS and CDR2 is YFSETQ. The ends were cut back, 0 bases at V and 9 bases at J, with 16 bases in the middle. This CDR3 has 14 amino acids. In DNA, the CDR3 is TGCGCCAGCAGCTTGGCCGGTCGGGGGAAGGGGCAGTACTTC. Residues: CASSLAGRGKGQYF.

This rearrangement joins TRBV6-5 to TRBJ1-1; D ambiguous. The CDR3 is 13 residues long. The germline V and J ends were trimmed by 6 bases and 5 bases, with 13 bases remaining between them. Germline V gene data show CDR1 as MNHEY and CDR2 as SVGAGI. The CDR3 sequence is CASSEPHRTEAFF. In DNA form, the CDR3 reads TGTGCCAGCAGCGAGCCCCACCGGACTGAAGCTTTCTTT.

The chain carries TRBV29-1 and TRBJ2-5, with D uncertain. V was cut by 3 bases and J by 4 bases, with 9 bases left in between. The CDR3 covers 12 residues. Looked up from germline, CDR1 is SQVTM and CDR2 is ANQGSEA. The CDR3 sequence: CSVEVEAETQYF. The CDR3 region has the DNA TGCAGCGTTGAGGTGGAAGCAGAGACCCAGTACTTC.

CDR3 nucleotides: TGTGCCAGCAGCCAAATTGAGTTTGAGCAGTTCTTC. It codes for CASSQIEFEQFF. The gene calls are TRBV11-2 and TRBJ2-1, with D unresolved. CDR1 is SGHAT and CDR2 is FQNNGV in the germline V gene. Trimming took 5 bases from V and 9 from J, leaving 11 bases between them. The CDR3 has 12 residues.

The rearrangement uses TRBV24-1 and TRBJ2-1; 8 bases line up with TRBD1. Germline trimming cut 2 bases from V and 7 bases from J; bases unmatched to any gene: 9. CDR1 KGHDR and CDR2 SFDVKD come from the germline V gene. The CDR3 loop spans 16 amino acids. The CDR3 reads CATSDSAPTGVNEQFF. CDR3 DNA sequence: TGTGCCACCAGTGATTCGGCTCCGACAGGGGTAAATGAGCAGTTCTTC.

This chain connects TRBV3-1 (or the pseudogene TRBV3-2) to TRBJ2-5; TRBD1 is a possible D gene (6 bases). The CDR3 has 15 amino acids. Trimming pared 4 bases from V and 1 base from J, leaving 13 bases between. Germline-derived CDR1 and CDR2 are LGHDT and YNNKEL (reference sequence). The CDR3 is CASSPNGQSQETQYF. The CDR3 DNA reads as TGTGCCAGCAGCCCGAATGGACAGAGCCAAGAGACCCAGTACTTC.

The chain is built from TRBV5-6 and TRBJ2-3; D is undetermined. Trimming pared 4 bases from V and 2 bases from J, leaving 11 bases between. Germline V gives CDR1 SGHDT, CDR2 YYEEEE. The CDR3 sequence is 14 residues long. The CDR3 spells CASSTWSATDTQYF. CDR3 coding DNA: TGTGCCAGCAGCACGTGGTCAGCCACAGATACGCAGTATTTT.

V gene TRBV18 combines with J gene TRBJ2-7, with TRBD2 matching over 8 bases. With 4 bases clipped from V and 0 bases from J, the junction kept 11 bases outside the gene matches. The CDR3 contains 17 residues. CDR1 is KGHSH and CDR2 is LQKENI in the germline V gene. The CDR3, as DNA: TGTGCCAGCTCACGGTCTGGCGGGGGGTTAAGCTCCTACGAGCAGTACTTC. Translating gives CASSRSGGGLSSYEQYF.

The chain joins TRBV29-1 to TRBJ2-7; 11 bases match TRBD2. V lost 1 base to trimming and J lost 4 bases; unmatched junction nucleotides: 0. CDR3 size: 13 residues. Germline loops: CDR1 SQVTM, CDR2 ANQGSEA. CDR3 loop: CSVEASGGYEQYF. DNA of the CDR3: TGCAGCGTTGAAGCTAGCGGGGGGTACGAGCAGTACTTC.